This TCR beta chain was documented in a study of cytomegalovirus exposure and HLA in healthy donors. General observations from the study: A later analysis reportedly found that, within productive TCRs, an Asian-associated ancestry cluster had fewer N-insertions than the mean observed across the approximately 700 donors. Across donors, sequencing depth was assumed by presence/absence analyses to be roughly uniform. In a later analysis, specific HLA alleles were associated with 15,000 to 20,000 TCR beta sequences at a 0.05 false discovery rate.

J gave up 4 bases and V 2 bases, and 13 bases lay outside the gene matches. The CDR3 length is 17 residues. The germline V gene has CDR1 LGHNA and CDR2 YNFKEQ. About this clone: Its antigen is unknown.

Whereas donors were nominally healthy upon sampling, unrecorded immune exposures were probable. Use of 60 Vbeta and 13 Jbeta primers characterized the PCR. This table comes from immunoSEQ multiplex PCR, and its TCRdb copy is limited to in-frame clones, with some not included. The table records about 120,000 clones, about 75% of them present only once. The clonotype comes from a woman in her thirties or forties in good health and CMV-seropositive. The sample comprised PBMCs. This rearrangement joins TRBV4-2 to TRBJ1-2, with TRBD1 matching 7 bases. DNA of the CDR3: TGTGCCAGCAGCCAAACTAGCCGGGACAGCTATGGCTATGGCTACACCTTC. This codes for CASSQTSRDSYGYGYTF.